This T cell receptor (beta chain) was identified in a study of T cells in Graves' hyperthyroidism and ophthalmopathy. The overall study: Sampling of peripheral blood happened at initial diagnosis, prior to any treatment.

This clonotype was seen more than once but under ten times. What it binds is unknown. This may come from a read error, since a much larger clone is one base off. Study conclusions and caveats: Ophthalmopathy got predicted by the model a median roughly six months before its onset. Stable hyperthyroidism and ophthalmopathy were separated using 13 V-J signatures.

TCR beta CDR3 regions were amplified from RNA. The HTBI primer set was used in a first-round RT-PCR of the TCR CDR3. From the multiplex PCR reads, TCRdb called clonotypes with MiXCR, one entry per CDR3 protein. The sample records about 300,000 distinct CDR3 sequences, 13% being singletons. Germline lookup yields CDR1 DFQATT and CDR2 SNEGSKA (reference sequence). The V end was cut by 1 base, the J end by 2 bases, with 8 bases between. CDR3 size: 13 residues. The receptor's source is a woman younger than 45 with Graves' hyperthyroidism that later progressed to Graves' ophthalmopathy. The chain is built from TRBV20-1 and TRBJ1-2, with D unclear. Sequenced sample: blood. The CDR3 loop is CSARGPINYGYTF. CDR3 in DNA: TGCAGTGCTAGAGGCCCGATAAACTATGGCTACACCTTC.